This TCR beta chain stems from a study of spatial heterogeneity in lung cancer. Study results and limitations: Counts of expanded alpha and beta TCRs within tumors tracked the tumor nonsynonymous mutation count.

Note on this clonotype: No antigen is known for it. This beta chain is a stray sequence in a library constructed for alpha chains; its clone size is not meaningful.

Time point of the sample: sample taken at primary tumor resection. From the 5' RACE reads, TCRdb called clonotypes with MiXCR, one entry per CDR3 protein. The table records 190 or so distinct CDR3 sequences, approximately 30% of them present only once. The junction had 7 bases not matched to a gene; V was cut back by 5 bases and J by 4 bases. This CDR3 contains 14 residues. Germline CDR1 SEHNR, CDR2 FQNEAQ (reference sequence). The V gene is TRBV7-9, the J gene TRBJ2-5; 7 positions match TRBD1. This sample comprised lung tumor tissue, obtained at surgery. This clonotype was sampled from a male donor with early-stage non-small cell lung cancer. The CDR3 region has the DNA TGTGCCAGCAGCCCATACAGGGGCGGAGAGACCCAGTACTTC. Protein sequence: CASSPYRGGETQYF.